This T cell receptor beta chain emerged from a study of cytomegalovirus exposure and HLA in healthy donors. Study results and caveats: Another analysis was done later, and it associated around 15,000 TCR beta sequences with HLA alleles at 0.05 false discovery rate. It was in a later analysis that TCR association rates were seen to vary by HLA locus, highest for DRB1 and lowest for HLA-C. 87-base-pair reads could not separate some V segments, including TRBV6-2 and TRBV6-3. It has been reported that TCR beta sequences accurately predicted the HLA-A and HLA-B alleles of most subjects.

As for this clone: Its cognate antigen is unknown.

Germline CDR1 SQVTM, CDR2 ANQGSEA. This CDR3 has 13 residues. With 5 bases clipped from V and 2 bases from J, the junction kept 3 bases outside the gene matches. Both 60 Vbeta primers and 13 Jbeta primers went into the PCR. Clones were sequenced by immunoSEQ multiplex PCR, and TCRdb holds only the in-frame ones, with some missing. Of about 140,000 clones in the sample, approximately 78% were seen once. Sequencing used PBMCs. This sequence was found in a young man in good health and CMV-seropositive. The V and J genes are TRBV29-1 and TRBJ1-2; 9 nucleotides match TRBD1. The DNA for the CDR3 is TGCAGCGTTCGGACAGGGGTAAACTATGGCTACACCTTC. Protein sequence: CSVRTGVNYGYTF.